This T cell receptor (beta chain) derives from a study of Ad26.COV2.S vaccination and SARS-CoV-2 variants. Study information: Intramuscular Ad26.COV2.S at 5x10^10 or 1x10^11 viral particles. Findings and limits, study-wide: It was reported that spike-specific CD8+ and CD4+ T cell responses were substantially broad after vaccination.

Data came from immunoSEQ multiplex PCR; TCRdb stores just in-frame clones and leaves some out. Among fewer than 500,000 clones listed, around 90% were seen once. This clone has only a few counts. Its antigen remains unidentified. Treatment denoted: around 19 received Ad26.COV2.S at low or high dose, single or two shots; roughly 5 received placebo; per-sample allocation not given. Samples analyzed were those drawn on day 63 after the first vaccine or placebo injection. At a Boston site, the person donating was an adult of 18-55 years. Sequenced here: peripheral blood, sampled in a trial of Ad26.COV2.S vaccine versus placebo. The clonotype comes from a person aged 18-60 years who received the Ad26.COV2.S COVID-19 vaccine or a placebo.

The CDR3 nucleotides are TGTGCCAGTAGTATAGAAGTGGGGACTAGGGGGTACGAGCAGTACTTC. Residues: CASSIEVGTRGYEQYF. The V and J genes are TRBV19 and TRBJ2-7, with 8 bases fitting TRBD2. Losses at the gene ends were 0 bases for V and 4 bases for J; bases not matched to a gene: 8. This CDR3 is built from 16 residues. Germline lookup yields CDR1 LNHDA and CDR2 SQIVND (reference sequence).